The 27 T cell receptor beta chains below come from one sample, sequenced in a study of shared clonotypes between healthy human individuals. Method: immunoSEQ multiplex PCR; TCRdb's copy keeps in-frame clones and lacks some. The data hold about 2.1 million clones, with roughly 93% observed a single time. Only CD45RO-negative cells positively selected for CCR7 counted as naive CD8 cells, so terminally differentiated effector memory CD45RA+ cells were excluded. Sequencing was performed on naive CD8+ T cells from PBMCs. Source of these receptors: a man aged 18 to 35 in good health. Some clones in this sample may be carry-over from other donors' samples.

V and J are TRBV7-9 and TRBJ2-1; tentatively, D is TRBD1 (6 bases). Germline CDR1 reads SEHNR; CDR2 reads FQNEAQ (reference sequence). V gave up 7 bases and J gave up 2 bases, with 15 bases separating them. The CDR3 is made up of 15 amino acids. The CDR3 nucleotides are TGTGCCAGCACCCGTGGGGGCGGAGCCTACAATGAGCAGTTCTTC. This codes for CASTRGGGAYNEQFF. Based on the CDR3 plus reference TRBV7-9 and TRBJ2-1, the full variable domain is DTGVSQNPRHKITKRGQNVTFRCDPISEHNRLYWYRQTLGQGPEFLTYFQNEAQLEKSRLLSDRFSAERPKGSFSTLEIQRTEQGDSAMYLCASTRGGGAYNEQFFGPGTRLTVL.

V gene TRBV28 combines with J gene TRBJ1-5; D gene ambiguous. Germline CDR1 MDHEN, CDR2 SYDVKM. V dropped 7 bases and J dropped 0 bases, with 13 bases sitting between them. The CDR3 runs to 15 residues. CDR3 protein: CASTYAADSNQPQHF. In DNA, the CDR3 is TGTGCCAGCACCTACGCAGCGGATAGCAATCAGCCCCAGCATTTT.

The chain couples TRBV7-3 to TRBJ2-7; tentative D call: TRBD2 (5 bases). With 4 bases removed from V and 2 bases from J, the gap between germline ends came to 15 bases. Per germline, CDR1 SGHTA and CDR2 FQGTGA. CDR3 size: 15 residues. The chain's CDR3 is CASSSEPGFTYEQYF. Here the CDR3 DNA reads TGTGCCAGCAGCTCAGAGCCGGGATTCACCTACGAGCAGTACTTC.

The chain couples TRBV13 to TRBJ1-4, with D perhaps TRBD1 (5 bases). With 10 bases removed from V and 1 base from J, the gap between germline ends came to 13 bases. The V gene's germline CDR1 is PRHDT and CDR2 FYEKMQ (reference sequence). CDR3 length equals 14 residues. Written as DNA, the CDR3 is TGTGCCACCCGGGGCGGAGAAACTAATGAAAAACTGTTTTTT. Its translation: CATRGGETNEKLFF.

The genes are TRBV28 and TRBJ1-2; 10 bases are a match to TRBD1. The germline V gene encodes CDR1 MDHEN and CDR2 SYDVKM. J lost 8 bases, V lost 6 bases, and 15 bases had no gene match. The CDR3 is 16 residues long. CDR3 nucleotides: TGTGCCAGCAGCCTTCCTCATTCGACAGGGGGCTGGGGCTACACCTTC. Its protein product is CASSLPHSTGGWGYTF.

V is TRBV19 and J is TRBJ2-7, with D possibly matching TRBD2 (5 bases). This CDR3 spans 12 amino acids. V was cut by 6 bases and J by 5 bases, with 11 bases left in between. CDR1 and CDR2 (germline): LNHDA, SQIVND (reference sequence). DNA for the CDR3: TGTGCCAGTAGCCGCGTGAGGGACGAGCAGTACTTC. Translated, it gives CASSRVRDEQYF.

The chain has TRBV27 and TRBJ2-2; TRBD2 agrees at 10 bases. This CDR3 is built from 15 residues. Looked up from germline, CDR1 is MNHEY and CDR2 is SMNVEV (reference sequence). The V and J ends lost 4 bases and 6 bases, in that order; junction bases with no gene match: 5. The CDR3 nucleotides read TGTGCCAGCAGTTACGGAGCGGGAGGGTCCGGGGAGCTGTTTTTT. This translates into CASSYGAGGSGELFF.

V gene TRBV28 combines with J gene TRBJ1-5; TRBD1 might be the D (5 bases). CDR3 length: 15 amino acids. The germline V gene has CDR1 MDHEN and CDR2 SYDVKM. The ends were cut back, 7 bases at V and 1 base at J, with 14 bases in the middle. CDR3 DNA: TGTGCCAGCACCTGGGGGACGGGGAGCAATCAGCCCCAGCATTTT. Translating it yields CASTWGTGSNQPQHF.

The chain couples TRBV10-3 to TRBJ1-4; weak D call: TRBD1 (5 bases). This CDR3 has 14 amino acids. Germline V gives CDR1 ENHRY, CDR2 SYGVKD. Trimming removed 2 bases from V and 7 bases from J, with 11 bases in between. In DNA, the CDR3 is TGTGCCATCAGTGAGCCAGGGTGGGGTGAAAAACTGTTTTTT. It specifies CAISEPGWGEKLFF.

This chain uses TRBV28 with TRBJ1-2, with unresolved D. From germline, CDR1 is MDHEN and CDR2 SYDVKM. Trimming removed 4 bases at V and 1 base at J, with 13 bases between. There are 15 residues in the CDR3. CDR3: CASSWGAAVNYGYTF. CDR3 sequence (DNA): TGTGCCAGCAGTTGGGGTGCCGCCGTTAACTATGGCTACACCTTC.

The J gene is TRBJ2-7, the V gene TRBV9; 8 positions agree with TRBD1. Germline V lookup: CDR1 SGDLS, CDR2 YYNGEE. This CDR3 is 16 amino acids long. Germline trimming cut 4 bases from V and 3 bases from J; bases unmatched to any gene: 12. CDR3 sequence reads: CASSKGAGGANYEQYF. The CDR3 coding sequence is TGTGCCAGCAGCAAGGGGGCAGGGGGCGCGAACTACGAGCAGTACTTC. The full variable domain, in which reference TRBV9 and TRBJ2-7 provide the parts outside the CDR3, is DSGVTQTPKHLITATGQRVTLRCSPRSGDLSVYWYQQSLDQGLQFLIQYYNGEERAKGNILERFSAQQFPDLHSELNLSSLELGDSALYFCASSKGAGGANYEQYFGPGTRLTVT.

The CDR3 here is CASTDGREELVYEQYF. DNA of the CDR3: TGTGCCAGCACCGACGGGAGGGAAGAGTTGGTCTACGAGCAGTACTTC. The chain recombines TRBV6-6 with TRBJ2-7; 8 bases line up with TRBD2. Germline trimming cut 7 bases from V and 3 bases from J; bases unmatched to any gene: 14. This CDR3 has 16 residues. Germline CDR1 is MNHNY and CDR2 is SVGAGI (reference sequence).

The chain uses TRBV7-6 and TRBJ2-1; D is ambiguous. V dropped 5 bases and J dropped 7 bases, with 18 bases sitting between them. The CDR3 is 15 amino acids. Germline V gene data show CDR1 as SGHVS and CDR2 as FNYEAQ. CDR3 region: CASSQSSWTVNEQFF. CDR3 nucleotides: TGTGCCAGCAGCCAATCCTCATGGACGGTTAATGAGCAGTTCTTC.

V is TRBV27 and J is TRBJ1-5, with a weak D call TRBD1 (6 bases). The CDR3 totals 16 residues. V dropped 5 bases and J dropped 2 bases, with 16 bases sitting between them. Germline values: CDR1 MNHEY, CDR2 SMNVEV (reference sequence). This CDR3 is CASSPSTGGGNQPQHF. The CDR3 DNA follows: TGTGCCAGCAGTCCTTCTACGGGGGGCGGCAATCAGCCCCAGCATTTT.

The rearrangement links TRBV28 to TRBJ1-5; possible D gene TRBD1, 6 bases. The CDR3 length is 16 residues. Germline V CDR1 and CDR2: MDHEN, SYDVKM. V lost 7 bases and J lost 0, with 16 bases in between. The chain's CDR3 is CASKGQPPYSNQPQHF. Here the CDR3 DNA reads TGTGCCAGCAAAGGACAGCCGCCGTATAGCAATCAGCCCCAGCATTTT.

The chain carries TRBV5-4 and TRBJ2-7, with D maybe TRBD1 (5 bases). CDR3 length: 15 amino acids. Trimming stripped 4 bases from V and 1 base from J, with 15 bases between. Per germline, CDR1 SGHNT and CDR2 YYREEE (reference sequence). The CDR3 sequence is CASSGNVQESYEQYF. CDR3 sequence (DNA): TGTGCCAGCAGCGGAAATGTACAGGAGTCCTACGAGCAGTACTTC.

This clone appeared a single time. The V and J genes are TRBV2 and TRBJ2-1; no clear D. The CDR3 contains 14 residues. From germline, CDR1 is SNHLY and CDR2 FYNNEI. V was trimmed by 3 bases and J by 6 bases, leaving 12 bases between them. CDR3 DNA sequence: TGTGCCAGCAGTGAGCGGCCTTTGGGCAATGAGCAGTTCTTC. Translation gives CASSERPLGNEQFF.

This clone turned up a few times. Possible read error: a much larger clone is one base away. The sample holds other DNA sequences that translate to the same CDR3. V gene TRBV5-6 combines with J gene TRBJ1-1, with unresolved D. The CDR3 sequence is 12 residues long. Trimming cost V 0 bases and J 4 bases, with 4 bases left between them. Germline V CDR1 and CDR2: SGHDT, YYEEEE. The CDR3 protein is CASSLGVTEAFF. In DNA, the CDR3 is TGTGCCAGCAGCTTGGGGGTCACTGAAGCTTTCTTT.

This clone is a singleton in its sample. The chain couples TRBV7-8 to TRBJ1-1; D is ambiguous. The germline V gene encodes CDR1 SGHVS and CDR2 FQNEAQ. Trimming stripped 1 base from V and 3 bases from J, with 12 bases between. This CDR3 comprises 15 residues. CDR3 nucleotide sequence: TGTGCCAGCAGCTTAGGGGTAGGCCGGGACACTGAAGCTTTCTTT. Translating it yields CASSLGVGRDTEAFF.

This clone was seen more than once but under ten times. The sample has other DNA sequences that encode this CDR3 too. The CDR3 spells CASSIGGQPQHF. The CDR3 DNA reads TGTGCCAGTAGTATTGGAGGACAGCCCCAGCATTTT. This sequence joins TRBV19 and TRBJ1-5, with D unresolved. This CDR3 contains 12 residues. Trimming shortened V by 3 bases and J by 7 bases, and 7 bases separated the two germline ends. CDR1 and CDR2 from the germline V gene are LNHDA and SQIVND (reference sequence).

The chain is built from TRBV11-2 and TRBJ1-1; no reliable D call. The germline V and J ends were trimmed by 1 base and 8 bases, with 11 bases remaining between them. The CDR3 totals 13 residues. Germline CDR1 SGHAT, CDR2 FQNNGV. The CDR3 loop reads CASSLVLAGEAFF. CDR3 DNA: TGTGCCAGCAGCTTAGTATTGGCAGGCGAAGCTTTCTTT.

As regards this clone: The sample holds other DNA sequences that translate to the same CDR3. The chain is built from TRBV28 and TRBJ1-5; unclear D gene. CDR1 and CDR2 (germline): MDHEN, SYDVKM. CDR3 length equals 15 residues. With 1 base removed from V and 4 bases from J, the gap between germline ends came to 11 bases. The DNA of the CDR3 is TGTGCCAGCAGTTTATTAGCGGGGTCGAATCAGCCCCAGCATTTT. Translation: CASSLLAGSNQPQHF.

This clone was detected once. The CDR3 reads CASSASGSRYEQYF. The CDR3 DNA sequence: TGTGCCAGCAGTGCGAGCGGGAGTAGGTACGAGCAGTACTTC. V gene TRBV27 combines with J gene TRBJ2-7, with 8 bases that match TRBD2. The CDR3 has 14 residues. V shed 5 bases, J shed 4 bases, and the junction held 7 bases outside the gene matches. Germline assignment: CDR1 MNHEY and CDR2 SMNVEV (reference sequence).

The V call is TRBV6-5, the J call TRBJ2-7; perhaps TRBD1 as D (5 bases). The germline V gene encodes CDR1 MNHEY and CDR2 SVGAGI. This CDR3 has 14 residues. V was clipped by 6 bases and J by 7 bases, with 19 bases between them. The CDR3 spells CASSPGISPREQYF. As DNA, the CDR3 is TGTGCCAGCAGCCCAGGGATTTCACCTAGGGAGCAGTACTTC.

The genes are TRBV11-2 and TRBJ2-1; D is unresolved. Trimming took 1 base from V and 2 from J, leaving 12 bases between them. Germline V gene lookup returns CDR1 SGHAT and CDR2 FQNNGV. The CDR3 has 16 residues. The CDR3 region is CASSLGYDSPYNEQFF. In DNA form, the CDR3 reads TGTGCCAGCAGCTTAGGTTACGACTCCCCCTACAATGAGCAGTTCTTC.

This chain joins TRBV2 and TRBJ2-2; 9 bases match TRBD2. The CDR3 totals 18 residues. Germline-derived CDR1 and CDR2 are SNHLY and FYNNEI. V lost 0 bases, J lost 6 bases, and 11 bases stayed unmatched. CDR3 sequence reads: CASSEALSVAGEAGELFF. CDR3 DNA: TGTGCCAGCAGTGAAGCGCTTTCGGTAGCGGGAGAGGCCGGGGAGCTGTTTTTT.

The chain links TRBV28 to TRBJ2-7; the D gene is possibly TRBD2 (7 bases). Trimming removed 3 bases at V and 4 bases at J, with 13 bases between. Germline loops: CDR1 MDHEN, CDR2 SYDVKM. This CDR3 has 14 residues. The CDR3 region is CASSFGEGVYEQYF. For the CDR3, the DNA is TGTGCCAGCAGTTTCGGGGAGGGGGTGTACGAGCAGTACTTC.